The 16 T cell receptor beta chains in this list originate from one sample, sequenced in a study of T cell responses to AZD1222 COVID-19 vaccine. Sequencing was performed with immunoSEQ multiplex PCR; in TCRdb, only in-frame clones are kept and a portion is missing. In the table there are about 130,000 clones, about 90% of which are singletons. This specimen consisted of peripheral blood, obtained on day 0 of AZD1222 vaccination. These receptors were taken from an adult in good health.

V usage is TRBV7-2 and J usage is TRBJ1-2, with TRBD1 matching 7 bases. This CDR3 region has 16 residues. After removal of 5 bases from V and 8 bases from J, the junction contained 17 bases not matched to a gene. The germline V gene encodes CDR1 SGHTA and CDR2 FQGNSA. This chain's CDR3 is CASSPRDSLSPNGYTF. CDR3 in DNA: TGTGCCAGCAGCCCTCGGGACAGCCTTTCGCCTAACGGCTACACCTTC. Full variable domain (rest looked up from reference TRBV7-2 and TRBJ1-2): GAGVSQSPSNKVTEKGKDVELRCDPISGHTALYWYRQSLGQGLEFLIYFQGNSAPDKSGLPSDRFSAERTGGSVSTLTIQRTQQEDSAVYLCASSPRDSLSPNGYTFGSGTRLTVV.

The chain is built from TRBV7-9 and TRBJ1-2; TRBD1 agrees at 7 bases. The CDR3 runs to 13 residues. Trimming cost V 5 bases and J 2 bases; bases outside gene matches: 2. Germline values: CDR1 SEHNR, CDR2 FQNEAQ (reference sequence). In DNA form, the CDR3 reads TGTGCCAGCAGCCCGGGACAGAACTATGGCTACACCTTC. Its translation is CASSPGQNYGYTF.

This chain uses TRBV27 with TRBJ2-5, with TRBD1 matching over 7 bases. The CDR3 loop spans 15 amino acids. The J segment lost 4 bases and the V segment lost 2 bases, leaving 7 bases of the junction unmatched. Germline assignment: CDR1 MNHEY and CDR2 SMNVEV (reference sequence). The CDR3 region is CASSLKGGRGETQYF. The CDR3 DNA sequence: TGTGCCAGCAGTTTAAAAGGGGGCAGGGGAGAGACCCAGTACTTC.

This chain links TRBV7-9 with TRBJ2-5, with 9 nucleotides matching TRBD1. Looked up from germline, CDR1 is SEHNR and CDR2 is FQNEAQ (reference sequence). The CDR3 totals 16 residues. Trimming cost V 6 bases and J 2 bases; bases outside gene matches: 10. CDR3 amino acids: CASSSPGQGLQETQYF. CDR3 bases: TGTGCCAGCAGTTCGCCGGGACAGGGCCTTCAAGAGACCCAGTACTTC.

This clone was recorded only once. The V gene is TRBV6-5, the J gene TRBJ1-2; weak D call: TRBD1 (6 bases). Deletions cut 4 bases from V and 0 bases from J, with 12 bases between. The germline V gene encodes CDR1 MNHEY and CDR2 SVGAGI. CDR3 size: 15 residues. The CDR3 reads CASSSATGANYGYTF. The CDR3 DNA follows: TGTGCCAGCAGTTCCGCGACAGGCGCTAACTATGGCTACACCTTC.

This clone has just a few counts. J is TRBJ2-3 and V is TRBV2, with no clear D. CDR3 length: 14 amino acids. V lost 4 bases, J lost 3 bases, and 11 bases lay in between. Germline lookup yields CDR1 SNHLY and CDR2 FYNNEI. This CDR3 is CASSASRTTDTQYF. In DNA form, the CDR3 reads TGTGCCAGCAGTGCCAGCCGTACTACAGATACGCAGTATTTT.

This rearrangement joins TRBV9 to TRBJ1-3, with D perhaps matching TRBD1 (5 bases). CDR3 length: 15 residues. Germline values: CDR1 SGDLS, CDR2 YYNGEE. V was clipped by 1 base and J by 1 base, with 9 bases between them. The CDR3: CASSVTGVSGNTIYF. CDR3 sequence (DNA): TGTGCCAGCAGCGTAACGGGGGTTTCTGGAAACACCATATATTTT.

V and J are TRBV10-1 and TRBJ1-2; 10 bases fit TRBD1. The CDR3 has 14 amino acids. The V and J ends lost 6 bases and 6 bases, in that order; junction bases with no gene match: 7. In germline, CDR1 is WNHNN, CDR2 SYGVQD (reference sequence). CDR3 DNA sequence: TGCGCCAGCAGGGAAGACAGGGGGCGGAATGGCTACACCTTC. It yields the protein CASREDRGRNGYTF.

The rearrangement links TRBV7-8 to TRBJ1-1; D gene unclear. The length of the CDR3 is 13 residues. Germline CDR1 reads SGHVS; CDR2 reads FQNEAQ. Trimming took 1 base from V and 7 from J, leaving 10 bases between them. The CDR3 region is CASSLGLAGEAFF. For the CDR3, the DNA is TGTGCCAGCAGCTTAGGACTGGCGGGTGAAGCTTTCTTT. Complete variable domain (other parts from reference TRBV7-8 and TRBJ1-1): GAGVSQSPRYKVAKRGQDVALRCDPISGHVSLFWYQQALGQGPEFLTYFQNEAQLDKSGLPSDRFFAERPEGSVSTLKIQRTQQEDSAVYLCASSLGLAGEAFFGQGTRLTVV.

This clone showed up just a few times. The chain recombines TRBV5-4 with TRBJ1-2; D is perhaps TRBD1 (6 bases). There are 15 residues in the CDR3. Looked up from germline, CDR1 is SGHNT and CDR2 is YYREEE (reference sequence). Trimming left V 0 bases short and J 2 bases short, with 11 bases between. Here the CDR3 DNA reads TGTGCCAGCAGCTTGGTTGGGGGGCAGAACTATGGCTACACCTTC. Its protein product is CASSLVGGQNYGYTF.

The chain links TRBV3-1 (or the pseudogene TRBV3-2) to TRBJ1-5; perhaps TRBD1 as D (5 bases). V was clipped by 1 base and J by 6 bases, with 16 bases between them. Germline V gene data show CDR1 as LGHDT and CDR2 as YNNKEL (reference sequence). This CDR3 comprises 16 residues. CDR3 bases: TGTGCCAGCAGCCAAGCGGGGGGAGGTTTAGCTCAGCCCCAGCATTTT. This gives the protein CASSQAGGGLAQPQHF.

Points on this clone: Different DNA sequences within this sample yield the same CDR3. The chain recombines TRBV28 with TRBJ1-2; possible D gene TRBD1, 6 bases. Germline CDR1 MDHEN, CDR2 SYDVKM. V was clipped by 4 bases and J by 4 bases, with 13 bases between them. This CDR3 contains 14 residues. The CDR3 sequence is CASSSPDRVYGYTF. For the CDR3, the DNA is TGTGCCAGCAGTTCGCCGGACAGAGTCTATGGCTACACCTTC.

On this clone itself: Additional DNA sequences in this sample encode the identical CDR3. The chain combines TRBV5-4 with TRBJ1-3; 7 bases map to TRBD1. Germline V gene sequence: CDR1 SGHNT, CDR2 YYREEE (reference sequence). V gave up 2 bases and J gave up 4 bases; unmatched junction bases: 6. There are 15 residues in the CDR3. The CDR3 is CASSLEGANGNTIYF. As DNA, the CDR3 is TGTGCCAGCAGCTTAGAGGGGGCGAACGGAAACACCATATATTTT.

This sequence joins TRBV5-4 and TRBJ1-2; D is undetermined. Germline loops: CDR1 SGHNT, CDR2 YYREEE (reference sequence). V shed 2 bases and J shed 6 bases, with 11 bases lying between them. The CDR3 totals 13 residues. The chain's CDR3 is CASSLGGENGYTF. The CDR3 DNA sequence: TGTGCCAGCAGCTTAGGCGGGGAGAATGGCTACACCTTC.

The rearrangement links TRBV7-9 to TRBJ1-1; D possibly corresponds to TRBD1 (5 bases). The CDR3 runs 19 residues. Germline lookup yields CDR1 SEHNR and CDR2 FQNEAQ (reference sequence). V was cut by 4 bases and J by 3 bases, with 27 bases left in between. The CDR3 loop reads CASSSSRDLRLPGYTEAFF. CDR3 bases: TGTGCCAGCAGCTCGAGCCGGGACCTACGACTACCCGGATACACTGAAGCTTTCTTT.

In nucleotides, the CDR3 is TGTGCCAGCAGTCCCACCGACAGGGCGGATGGCTACACCTTC. As protein: CASSPTDRADGYTF. This chain connects TRBV27 to TRBJ1-2; 7 positions match TRBD1. The CDR3 loop spans 14 amino acids. Looked up from germline, CDR1 is MNHEY and CDR2 is SMNVEV (reference sequence). V was clipped by 5 bases and J by 6 bases; unmatched bases: 9.